These 17 T cell receptor beta chains were all obtained from the same sample, sequenced in a study of blood T cell repertoires in COVID-19. Produced via immunoSEQ multiplex PCR; TCRdb's table is partial and in-frame only. The sample contains roughly 120,000 clones, about 72% of which appear only once. Sequencing was done on a sample of peripheral blood. The receptors were sampled from a woman aged 55-69 years with acute or convalescent COVID-19.

The rearrangement joins TRBV18 to TRBJ2-7, with D possibly matching TRBD2 (6 bases). The germline V gene encodes CDR1 KGHSH and CDR2 LQKENI. Trimming left V 0 bases short and J 3 bases short, with 6 bases between. The CDR3 is 13 amino acids. The CDR3 region has the DNA TGTGCCAGCTCACCACCGGGGGGCTACGAGCAGTACTTC. Its translation: CASSPPGGYEQYF.

This clone was counted only a few times. The chain has TRBV3-1 (or the pseudogene TRBV3-2) and TRBJ1-2; D gene uncertain. Germline CDR1 reads LGHDT; CDR2 reads YNNKEL (reference sequence). Trimming cost V 3 bases and J 3 bases, with 8 bases left between them. The CDR3 is made up of 13 amino acids. The CDR3 DNA reads TGTGCCAGCAGCCACGGTAATGACTATGGCTACACCTTC. It specifies CASSHGNDYGYTF.

V and J are TRBV6-2 or TRBV6-3 and TRBJ2-7, with TRBD1 matching 7 bases. This CDR3 spans 16 amino acids. CDR1 is MNHEY, CDR2 SVGEGT, per germline. J lost 1 base, V lost 6 bases, and 12 bases had no gene match. CDR3 sequence (DNA): TGTGCCAGCAGCGATGGGGACAGCGAACTTTCCTACGAGCAGTACTTC. Translated, it gives CASSDGDSELSYEQYF.

Note on this clone: Germline is not matched at one junction end, which may reflect a read error. CDR3: CASISNSGDHPHF. CDR3 in DNA: TGTGCCAGCATCTCAAACTCGGGGGACCACCCCCACTTT. The chain links TRBV28 to TRBJ1-1; maybe TRBD1 (5 bases). Germline CDR1 and CDR2: MDHEN and SYDVKM. The length of the CDR3 is 13 residues.

This clone has just one count. The chain carries TRBV19 and TRBJ1-1; D is unresolved. Looked up from germline, CDR1 is LNHDA and CDR2 is SQIVND (reference sequence). The CDR3 sequence is 11 residues long. V was shortened by 4 bases and J by 7 bases, with 7 bases between the two germline ends. The CDR3 DNA follows: TGTGCCAGTAGTACCAGGATTGAAGCTTTCTTT. Encoded protein: CASSTRIEAFF.

The V gene is TRBV5-6, the J gene TRBJ2-4; a weak D match, TRBD2 (5 bases). This CDR3 contains 15 residues. Germline V CDR1 and CDR2: SGHDT, YYEEEE. Trimming stripped 1 base from V and 9 bases from J, with 17 bases between. The CDR3 reads CASSLSGAAKGIQYF. CDR3 DNA sequence: TGTGCCAGCAGCTTGAGCGGCGCGGCGAAGGGCATTCAGTACTTC.

This clone was picked up one time. This sequence joins TRBV10-3 and TRBJ2-5, with a tentative D call TRBD2 (6 bases). The CDR3 has 13 residues. Between the trimmed V and J ends, which lost 4 bases and 5 bases, there was a span of 11 bases. The germline V gene has CDR1 ENHRY and CDR2 SYGVKD. DNA for the CDR3: TGTGCCATCAGTGGAGGGGAGGTGGAGACCCAGTACTTC. Translation gives CAISGGEVETQYF.

This clone was picked up a small number of times. The V call is TRBV7-3, the J call TRBJ2-1; 10 bases map to TRBD2. In germline, CDR1 is SGHTA, CDR2 FQGTGA. V was clipped by 5 bases and J by 7 bases; unmatched bases: 14. The CDR3 contains 17 residues. The CDR3 nucleotides read TGTGCCAGCAGCCCTCAGAGCCAGCGGGGGGGCCGAAATGAGCAGTTCTTC. Amino acid sequence: CASSPQSQRGGRNEQFF. The full variable domain, its missing parts supplied by reference TRBV7-3 and TRBJ2-1, is GAGVSQTPSNKVTEKGKYVELRCDPISGHTALYWYRQSLGQGPEFLIYFQGTGAADDSGLPNDRFFAVRPEGSVSTLKIQRTERGDSAVYLCASSPQSQRGGRNEQFFGPGTRLTVL.

This clone was observed once. J is TRBJ1-3 and V is TRBV10-1, with a possible D match to TRBD1 (5 bases). Germline CDR1 is WNHNN and CDR2 is SYGVQD (reference sequence). The CDR3 consists of 18 residues. Trimming took 8 bases from V and 0 from J, leaving 23 bases between them. CDR3 sequence: CASRLIRDFLNSGNTIYF. CDR3 coding DNA: TGCGCCAGCCGACTTATCCGGGACTTTCTGAACTCTGGAAACACCATATATTTT.

The chain uses TRBV6-5 and TRBJ2-7; D is perhaps TRBD1 (6 bases). The CDR3 loop spans 14 amino acids. Germline-derived CDR1 and CDR2 are MNHEY and SVGAGI. V was trimmed by 8 bases and J by 0 bases, leaving 14 bases between them. CDR3 amino acids: CASRQGSSSYEQYF. CDR3 bases: TGTGCCAGCCGGCAGGGGTCGAGCTCCTACGAGCAGTACTTC.

The chain employs TRBV11-2 and TRBJ2-1; 8 bases fit TRBD1. The J segment lost 8 bases and the V segment lost 5 bases, leaving 11 bases of the junction unmatched. CDR1 is SGHAT, CDR2 FQNNGV, per germline. The CDR3 length is 15 residues. CDR3 DNA: TGTGCCAGCAGCCAGGGGGCCCGCTCTCTCCATGAGCAGTTCTTC. Its protein is CASSQGARSLHEQFF.

V usage is TRBV10-2 and J usage is TRBJ2-1; 13 bases fit TRBD2. From germline, CDR1 is WSHSY and CDR2 SAAADI. This CDR3 spans 14 amino acids. V lost 7 bases, J lost 9 bases, and 6 bases stayed unmatched. CDR3 DNA sequence: TGCGCCAGCAAACTAGCGGGGGGGCAGGGTGAGCAGTTCTTC. Translation: CASKLAGGQGEQFF.

As for this clone: Distinct nucleotide sequences in the sample also encode this CDR3. The chain uses TRBV2 and TRBJ1-1; tentatively, D is TRBD1 (5 bases). The V end was cut by 3 bases, the J end by 1 base, with 6 bases between. CDR1 and CDR2 from the germline V gene are SNHLY and FYNNEI. The CDR3 is made up of 13 amino acids. DNA of the CDR3: TGTGCCAGCAGTGAGCAGGGGAACACTGAAGCTTTCTTT. Protein product: CASSEQGNTEAFF.

This chain uses TRBV10-1 with TRBJ1-5; no clear D gene. The CDR3 length is 14 residues. Germline CDR1 is WNHNN and CDR2 is SYGVQD (reference sequence). V was trimmed by 0 bases and J by 11 bases, leaving 14 bases between them. CDR3: CASSESGSSEAQHF. CDR3 nucleotide sequence: TGCGCCAGCAGTGAGTCAGGATCATCAGAGGCCCAGCATTTT.

This clone was detected only a few times. This same CDR3 is encoded by further DNA sequences in the sample. V and J are TRBV15 and TRBJ2-5, with TRBD2 identical over 10 bases. The CDR3 is 14 residues long. Trimming took 3 bases from V and 2 from J; bases not matched to a gene: 0. Per germline, CDR1 LNHNV and CDR2 YYDKDF (reference sequence). The CDR3 sequence: CATSRGLAQETQYF. CDR3 DNA: TGTGCCACCAGCAGGGGACTAGCGCAAGAGACCCAGTACTTC. The complete variable domain, with remaining parts taken from reference TRBV15 and TRBJ2-5, reads DAMVIQNPRYQVTQFGKPVTLSCSQTLNHNVMYWYQQKSSQAPKLLFHYYDKDFNNEADTPDNFQSRRPNTSFCFLDIRSPGLGDTAMYLCATSRGLAQETQYFGPGTRLLVL.

This clone was detected once. The chain is built from TRBV6-6 and TRBJ2-5, with a tentative D call TRBD2 (6 bases). This CDR3 contains 15 residues. Germline CDR1 reads MNHNY; CDR2 reads SVGAGI (reference sequence). V dropped 6 bases and J dropped 2 bases, with 16 bases sitting between them. CDR3 bases: TGTGCCAGCAGATGGACCTTAGCGGTACAAGAGACCCAGTACTTC. Encoded protein: CASRWTLAVQETQYF.

The CDR3 reads CASMDGAGGTDTQYF. The CDR3 region has the DNA TGTGCCAGTATGGACGGAGCGGGGGGCACAGATACGCAGTATTTT. J is TRBJ2-3 and V is TRBV19; TRBD2 aligns across 8 bases. V shed 7 bases, J shed 1 base, and the junction held 7 bases outside the gene matches. The CDR3 length is 15 residues. Germline V gives CDR1 LNHDA, CDR2 SQIVND (reference sequence).